This T cell receptor (beta chain) was found in a study of OX40 agonist ivuxolimab in advanced cancers. As regards this clone: No antigen is known for it.

Sequencing used immunoSEQ multiplex PCR; TCRdb keeps in-frame clones, though not all of them. The data contain 77,000 or so clones, around 85% of them singletons. Broader study findings: Relative to CD4+, CD8+ T cells held more expanded clones on average. The CD4+ and CD8+ T cells in the blood had expanded clonally by week 6 at 0.1 to 3.0 mg/kg.

Germline loops: CDR1 SGHDT, CDR2 YYEEEE. Trimming stripped 2 bases from V and 0 bases from J, with 5 bases between. The CDR3 sequence is 13 residues long. The chain has TRBV5-6 and TRBJ1-2; D not resolved. This receptor was taken from an adult with an advanced solid tumor such as melanoma, head and neck, liver or kidney cancer. The sample was CD4+ or CD8+ T cells sorted from blood, taken in a trial of the OX40 agonist ivuxolimab. CDR3 residues: CASSFGANYGYTF. CDR3 bases: TGTGCCAGCAGCTTTGGGGCTAACTATGGCTACACCTTC.